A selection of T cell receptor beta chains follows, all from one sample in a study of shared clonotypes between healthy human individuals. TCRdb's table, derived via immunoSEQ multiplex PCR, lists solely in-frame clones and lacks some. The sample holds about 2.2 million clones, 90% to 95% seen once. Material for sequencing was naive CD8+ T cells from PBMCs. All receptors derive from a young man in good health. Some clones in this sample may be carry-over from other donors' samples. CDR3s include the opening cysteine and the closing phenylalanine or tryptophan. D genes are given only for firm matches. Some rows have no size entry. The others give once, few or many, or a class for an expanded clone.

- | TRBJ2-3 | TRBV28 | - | TGTGCCAGCAGTTTACCCACTATTATCCTCACAGATACGCAGTATTTT | CASSLPTIILTDTQYF
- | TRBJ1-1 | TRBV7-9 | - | TGTGCCAGCAGCCCGAGGGAGGGTTTGGTGACTGAAGCTTTCTTT | CASSPREGLVTEAFF
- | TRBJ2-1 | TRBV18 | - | TGTGCCAGCTCACCCCGCCCGGCAGGCGTCTACAATGAGCAGTTCTTC | CASSPRPAGVYNEQFF
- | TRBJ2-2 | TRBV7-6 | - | TGTGCCAGCAGCTTAGAGGCGTTCTTCGGGGAGCTGTTTTTT | CASSLEAFFGELFF
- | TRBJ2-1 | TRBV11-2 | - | TGTGCCAGCAGCTTAGCGTCCCAAGTAGGCCCCTACAATGAGCAGTTCTTC | CASSLASQVGPYNEQFF
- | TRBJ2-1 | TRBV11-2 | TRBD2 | TGTGCCAGCAGCAGGAGCGGGACTAGCGGCTTATACAATGAGCAGTTCTTC | CASSRSGTSGLYNEQFF
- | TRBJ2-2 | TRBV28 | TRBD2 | TGTGCCAGCAGCCAAGCGGGAGACACCGGGGAGCTGTTTTTT | CASSQAGDTGELFF
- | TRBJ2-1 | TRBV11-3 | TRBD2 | TGTGCCAGCAGCTCCTCACCGGGACTAGCGGGCAATGAGCAGTTCTTC | CASSSSPGLAGNEQFF
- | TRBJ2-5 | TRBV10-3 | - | TGTGCCATCAGTGAGCCAGGGCCAGGGGAGACCCAGTACTTC | CAISEPGPGETQYF
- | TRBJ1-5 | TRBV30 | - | TGTGCCTGGAGTGTTGGAGGGGGTCAGCCCCAGCATTTT | CAWSVGGGQPQHF
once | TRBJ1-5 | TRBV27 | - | TGTGCCAGCAGTCCGTGGCCGGGGCCCCAGCATTTT | CASSPWPGPQHF
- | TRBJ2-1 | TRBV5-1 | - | TGCGCCAGCAGCATCGGGACTGGGAGCTCCTACAATGAGCAGTTCTTC | CASSIGTGSSYNEQFF
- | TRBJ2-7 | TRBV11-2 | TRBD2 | TGTGCCAGCAGCTTGGGACTAGCGGCAAGCTCCTACGAGCAGTACTTC | CASSLGLAASSYEQYF
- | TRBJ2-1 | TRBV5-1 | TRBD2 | TGCGCCAGCAGCTATGGGCTACTAGCGGGAGAGTACAATGAGCAGTTCTTC | CASSYGLLAGEYNEQFF
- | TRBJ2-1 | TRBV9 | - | TGTGCCAGCAGCACCCGACCAAACCCATTTGGCAATGAGCAGTTCTTC | CASSTRPNPFGNEQFF
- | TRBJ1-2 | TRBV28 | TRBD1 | TGTGCCAGCAGACCGGGACAGAAAAACTATGGCTACACCTTC | CASRPGQKNYGYTF
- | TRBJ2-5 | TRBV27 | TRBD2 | TGTGCCAGCAGTTTGGGGACTAGTTTGGGAGAGACCCAGTACTTC | CASSLGTSLGETQYF
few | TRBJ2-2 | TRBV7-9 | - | TGTGCCAGCAGCTTAGCTCAGGGACGGACCGGGGAGCTGTTTTTT | CASSLAQGRTGELFF
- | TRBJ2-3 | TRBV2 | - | TGTGCCAGCAGTGAGGGGCGGGTTAGCACAGATACGCAGTATTTT | CASSEGRVSTDTQYF
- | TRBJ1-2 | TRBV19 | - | TGTGCCAGTACTGGCCGCGCTAACTATGGCTACACCTTC | CASTGRANYGYTF